Each of the 18 T cell receptor beta chains below was sequenced from the same sample in a study of cytomegalovirus exposure and HLA in healthy donors. The PCR was carried out with 60 Vbeta primers and 13 Jbeta primers. The method was immunoSEQ multiplex PCR; TCRdb's version includes in-frame clones alone and lacks a portion of them. The table lists about 82,000 clones, 65% to 85% of them singletons, with 3.3% in the top ten. Material for sequencing was PBMCs. These receptors were collected from a man aged 45-60 years in good health and CMV-seronegative.

The chain carries TRBV2 and TRBJ2-1, with unresolved D. Germline V lookup: CDR1 SNHLY, CDR2 FYNNEI. V was shortened by 8 bases and J by 9 bases, with 14 bases between the two germline ends. CDR3 size: 12 residues. Here the CDR3 DNA reads TGTGCCAGCCGCGGTCCGTCCGGTGAGCAGTTCTTC. It specifies CASRGPSGEQFF.

The chain is built from TRBV4-2 and TRBJ2-5; 14 bases are shared with TRBD2. This CDR3 is built from 16 residues. The germline gives CDR1 LGHNA, CDR2 YNFKEQ. V trimming: 3 bases; J trimming: 5 bases; junction bases outside the gene matches: 5. This chain's CDR3 is CASSQTSGGAGETQYF. The CDR3 bases are TGTGCCAGCAGCCAGACTAGCGGGGGGGCCGGGGAGACCCAGTACTTC.

On this clone itself: The same CDR3 can be traced to other DNA sequences in this sample. This chain connects TRBV30 to TRBJ2-1; 9 bases line up with TRBD1. V shed 3 bases and J 2 bases; nucleotides not matched to a gene: 5. CDR1 and CDR2 (germline): GTSNPN, SVGIG (reference sequence). The CDR3 covers 15 residues. In nucleotides, the CDR3 is TGTGCCTGGAGCTCCGGACAGGGGACCTACAATGAGCAGTTCTTC. It encodes CAWSSGQGTYNEQFF.

The chain employs TRBV6-1 and TRBJ1-2; tentatively, D is TRBD1 (5 bases). Trimming took off 3 bases at V and 0 bases at J, with 11 bases between the two ends. The CDR3 covers 15 residues. The germline V gene encodes CDR1 MNHNS and CDR2 SASEGT. The CDR3 sequence: CASSDYDRPNYGYTF. CDR3 in DNA: TGTGCCAGCAGTGACTACGACAGACCTAACTATGGCTACACCTTC.

This clone was seen once. The V and J genes are TRBV5-4 and TRBJ2-1; a possible D gene is TRBD2 (5 bases). This CDR3 spans 15 amino acids. The V end was cut by 4 bases, the J end by 6 bases, with 17 bases between. Germline lookup yields CDR1 SGHNT and CDR2 YYREEE (reference sequence). The CDR3 bases are TGTGCCAGCAGCCAGGCGGCGGGTACTAGCAATGAGCAGTTCTTC. Translating gives CASSQAAGTSNEQFF.

This chain connects TRBV5-6 to TRBJ1-6, with no clear D. In germline, CDR1 is SGHDT, CDR2 YYEEEE. V was pared by 0 bases and J by 14 bases, with 15 bases between. CDR3 length equals 14 residues. The CDR3 here is CASSLERRGRTLHF. As DNA, the CDR3 is TGTGCCAGCAGCTTGGAGCGGCGGGGTAGGACCCTCCACTTT.

The chain joins TRBV29-1 to TRBJ1-2, with 10 nucleotides matching TRBD1. The CDR3 extends over 13 amino acids. The trim removed 5 bases at V and 7 bases at J, leaving 7 bases unmatched. Germline CDR1 reads SQVTM; CDR2 reads ANQGSEA. This chain's CDR3 is CSVSGTGAGGYTF. In DNA form, the CDR3 reads TGCAGCGTTTCCGGGACAGGGGCGGGTGGCTACACCTTC.

This clone occurred a few times. The J gene is TRBJ2-7, the V gene TRBV13, with D possibly matching TRBD1 (6 bases). This CDR3 contains 13 residues. Germline CDR1 PRHDT, CDR2 FYEKMQ (reference sequence). The V end was cut by 5 bases, the J end by 4 bases, with 12 bases between. CDR3 DNA: TGTGCCAGCAGCGTCCGACAGGCGTACGAGCAGTACTTC. It yields the protein CASSVRQAYEQYF.

In nucleotides, the CDR3 is TGTGCCAGCAGCGTAGGGGACACCTCTGGAAACACCATATATTTT. Its translation is CASSVGDTSGNTIYF. This chain joins TRBV9 and TRBJ1-3, with TRBD1 as a possible D gene (6 bases). Trimming took off 0 bases at V and 0 bases at J, with 7 bases between the two ends. This CDR3 has 15 amino acids. Germline CDR1 SGDLS, CDR2 YYNGEE. Full variable domain (remainder filled in from reference TRBV9 and TRBJ1-3): DSGVTQTPKHLITATGQRVTLRCSPRSGDLSVYWYQQSLDQGLQFLIQYYNGEERAKGNILERFSAQQFPDLHSELNLSSLELGDSALYFCASSVGDTSGNTIYFGEGSWLTVV.

This clone turned up a few times. The chain joins TRBV10-2 to TRBJ2-5; 7 nucleotides line up with TRBD2. J was trimmed by 0 bases and V by 6 bases; bases with no gene match: 7. The CDR3 is 15 amino acids. In germline, CDR1 is WSHSY, CDR2 SAAADI. CDR3 in amino acids: CASSGRGGDQETQYF. The CDR3, as DNA: TGCGCCAGCAGCGGTCGCGGGGGAGACCAAGAGACCCAGTACTTC.

The chain carries TRBV7-3 and TRBJ1-2, with D unresolved. The germline gives CDR1 SGHTA, CDR2 FQGTGA. Trimming removed 5 bases from V and 4 bases from J, with 11 bases in between. The CDR3 consists of 13 residues. The CDR3 nucleotides are TGTGCCAGCAGCCCTGACACCACCTATGGCTACACCTTC. Its translation is CASSPDTTYGYTF.

The rearrangement links TRBV7-3 to TRBJ2-2; D perhaps matches TRBD2 (6 bases). The CDR3 loop spans 15 amino acids. The germline V and J ends were trimmed by 1 base and 4 bases, with 10 bases remaining between them. Germline V CDR1 and CDR2: SGHTA, FQGTGA. The CDR3 nucleotides are TGTGCCAGCAGCTTAAAGGGAGGTAGCACCGGGGAGCTGTTTTTT. Its translation: CASSLKGGSTGELFF.

The chain joins TRBV19 to TRBJ1-6; D not certain. Germline CDR1 reads LNHDA; CDR2 reads SQIVND (reference sequence). The CDR3 consists of 12 residues. The V end was cut by 6 bases, the J end by 7 bases, with 7 bases between. The CDR3 bases are TGTGCCAGTAGGATCGGGAATTCACCCCTCCACTTT. It specifies CASRIGNSPLHF. The full variable domain, completed using reference TRBV19 and TRBJ1-6, is DGGITQSPKYLFRKEGQNVTLSCEQNLNHDAMYWYRQDPGQGLRLIYYSQIVNDFQKGDIAEGYSVSREKKESFPLTVTSAQKNPTAFYLCASRIGNSPLHFGNGTRLTVT.

The count of this clone is one. The chain recombines TRBV19 with TRBJ1-1; D is perhaps TRBD1 (5 bases). This CDR3 has 14 amino acids. V shed 6 bases and J shed 0 bases, with 11 bases lying between them. From germline, CDR1 is LNHDA and CDR2 SQIVND (reference sequence). CDR3 amino acids: CASSTQGLNTEAFF. CDR3 nucleotides: TGTGCCAGTAGCACCCAGGGTTTGAACACTGAAGCTTTCTTT.

This clone has more than one count but fewer than ten. The chain joins TRBV27 to TRBJ2-6; D unclear. The CDR3 is 15 residues long. V lost 3 bases to trimming and J lost 0 bases, with 6 bases between them. CDR1 MNHEY and CDR2 SMNVEV come from the germline V gene (reference sequence). CDR3 DNA sequence: TGTGCCAGCAGTTTCGAGCACTCTGGGGCCAACGTCCTGACTTTC. Protein: CASSFEHSGANVLTF.

V is TRBV5-1 and J is TRBJ2-5; 9 nucleotides align to TRBD1. CDR1 and CDR2 (germline): SGHRS, YFSETQ. The junction had 5 bases not matched to a gene; V was cut back by 0 bases and J by 2 bases. This CDR3 comprises 16 residues. CDR3 protein: CASSLAGGTGQETQYF. The CDR3 DNA reads TGCGCCAGCAGCTTGGCCGGGGGGACAGGGCAAGAGACCCAGTACTTC.

The chain uses TRBV27 and TRBJ2-7; a possible D gene is TRBD1 (6 bases). The CDR3 is made up of 13 amino acids. Between the trimmed V and J ends, which lost 3 bases and 6 bases, there was a span of 12 bases. Looked up from germline, CDR1 is MNHEY and CDR2 is SMNVEV (reference sequence). In nucleotides, the CDR3 is TGTGCCAGCAGTTTTAACAGGGAGCGCGAGCAGTACTTC. This translates into CASSFNREREQYF.

The chain recombines TRBV4-3 with TRBJ2-3; D unresolved. CDR1 and CDR2 (germline): LGHNA, YSLEER. The CDR3 spans 13 residues. Trimming removed 0 bases at V and 8 bases at J, with 9 bases between. Here the CDR3 DNA reads TGCGCCAGCAGCCAAGAGCCACGCGCTACGCAGTATTTT. Its protein product is CASSQEPRATQYF.